These 17 T cell receptor beta chains originate from one sample sequenced in a study of identical twins. In TCRdb, the 5' RACE reads were re-called with MiXCR into one record per CDR3 protein. The sample consists of about 690,000 distinct CDR3 sequences, 5.5% to 6.5% of them appearing once. What was sequenced was naive T cells sorted from blood. The receptors shown here come from a man younger than 35 in good health.

This chain uses TRBV14 with TRBJ2-3; either TRBD1 or TRBD2 may fit D (5 bases each). CDR3 length equals 16 residues. Germline V gives CDR1 SGHDN, CDR2 FVKESK. The V end was cut by 0 bases, the J end by 6 bases, with 16 bases between. This chain's CDR3 is CASSQDLGVVSDTQYF. The DNA of the CDR3 is TGTGCCAGCAGCCAAGATTTGGGGGTAGTCTCGGATACGCAGTATTTT.

This clonotype was seen a handful of times. The rearrangement uses TRBV4-1 and TRBJ1-3; D is undetermined. Trimming pared 4 bases from V and 2 bases from J, leaving 9 bases between. CDR3 length: 14 amino acids. CDR1 and CDR2 (germline): MGHRA, YSYEKL. The CDR3 nucleotides are TGCGCCAGCAGCCTTGACCCGGCTGGAAACACCATATATTTT. Residues: CASSLDPAGNTIYF.

The chain links TRBV20-1 to TRBJ2-1; 7 positions agree with TRBD1. Trimming removed 6 bases from V and 1 base from J; junction bases left unmatched: 6. There are 14 residues in the CDR3. Germline values: CDR1 DFQATT, CDR2 SNEGSKA (reference sequence). CDR3 in amino acids: CSARLGQSYNEQFF. CDR3 sequence (DNA): TGCAGTGCGCGACTGGGACAGTCCTACAATGAGCAGTTCTTC.

The chain joins TRBV7-2 to TRBJ2-1; 15 nucleotides agree with TRBD2. This CDR3 region has 16 residues. V trimming: 0 bases; J trimming: 9 bases; junction bases outside the gene matches: 3. CDR1 and CDR2 (germline): SGHTA, FQGNSA. CDR3 region: CASSLAGLAGGGEQFF. The CDR3 DNA follows: TGTGCCAGCAGCTTAGCGGGACTAGCGGGAGGCGGTGAGCAGTTCTTC.

This clonotype was seen at least ten times. This chain joins TRBV20-1 and TRBJ2-3; a possible D gene is TRBD1 (6 bases). Trimming removed 6 bases from V and 0 bases from J, with 16 bases in between. There are 15 residues in the CDR3. In germline, CDR1 is DFQATT, CDR2 SNEGSKA (reference sequence). The CDR3 loop is CSAIVGQTSTDTQYF. CDR3 nucleotide sequence: TGCAGTGCAATAGTCGGACAGACTAGCACAGATACGCAGTATTTT.

The genes are TRBV19 and TRBJ2-2; 15 bases are a match to TRBD2. Per germline, CDR1 LNHDA and CDR2 SQIVND (reference sequence). The CDR3 covers 16 residues. Trimming removed 6 bases from V and 5 bases from J; junction bases left unmatched: 4. CDR3 loop: CASRTGLAGGTGELFF. The DNA for the CDR3 is TGTGCCAGTAGAACCGGACTAGCGGGAGGGACCGGGGAGCTGTTTTTT.

This clonotype was detected many times. The chain combines TRBV21-1 with TRBJ2-7; the D segment call TRBD2 is taken from the table without a DNA check. TRBV21-1 represents a pseudogene. The CDR3 spans 15 residues. In DNA form, the CDR3 reads TGTGCCAGCAGCAAAGTTAGAGGCGGGGTCTACGAGCAGTACGTC. Its protein product is CASSKVRGGVYEQYV.

This clonotype was detected ten times or more. J is TRBJ2-7 and V is TRBV28, with 7 positions matching TRBD1. V shed 5 bases, J shed 2 bases, and the junction held 9 bases outside the gene matches. This CDR3 is 15 amino acids long. Germline CDR1 MDHEN, CDR2 SYDVKM. CDR3 in DNA: TGTGCCAGCAGTCGAGACGGACAGGAGCCCTACGAGCAGTACGTC. This codes for CASSRDGQEPYEQYV.

This clonotype showed up many times. V usage is TRBV12-3 or TRBV12-4 and J usage is TRBJ1-2, with D tentatively TRBD1 (5 bases). Trimming removed 7 bases at V and 3 bases at J, with 18 bases between. The CDR3 covers 15 residues. The CDR3 reads CASTLGAVAYYGYTF. The CDR3 DNA reads as TGTGCCAGCACCCTTGGGGCAGTGGCCTACTATGGCTACACCTTC.

This clonotype was observed many times. The chain joins TRBV20-1 to TRBJ1-2; a weak D match, TRBD1 (5 bases). Germline V lookup: CDR1 DFQATT, CDR2 SNEGSKA (reference sequence). This CDR3 comprises 14 residues. V was trimmed by 5 bases and J by 2 bases, leaving 15 bases between them. The CDR3 sequence is CSAYRDGGNYGYTF. CDR3 sequence (DNA): TGCAGTGCTTACCGGGACGGCGGAAACTATGGCTACACCTTC.

This clonotype was observed a handful of times. The chain employs TRBV11-2 and TRBJ2-4, with D possibly matching TRBD1 (5 bases). Germline V gene lookup returns CDR1 SGHAT and CDR2 FQNNGV. The CDR3 is made up of 13 amino acids. Trimming cost V 0 bases and J 14 bases, with 14 bases left between them. This chain's CDR3 is CASSLESRAPKYF. The CDR3 DNA reads as TGTGCCAGCAGCTTAGAAAGCAGGGCCCCCAAGTACTTC. The variable domain in full, completed from reference TRBV11-2 and TRBJ2-4, reads EAGVAQSPRYKIIEKRQSVAFWCNPISGHATLYWYQQILGQGPKLLIQFQNNGVVDDSQLPKDRFSAERLKGVDSTLKIQPAKLEDSAVYLCASSLESRAPKYFGAGTRLSVL.

The sample holds many counts of this clonotype. The chain uses TRBV6-5 and TRBJ2-5, with 7 positions matching TRBD1. The germline V gene encodes CDR1 MNHEY and CDR2 SVGAGI. The junction had 10 bases not matched to a gene; V was cut back by 3 bases and J by 0 bases. The CDR3 runs to 17 residues. CDR3 region: CASSYRGVGQNQETQYF. CDR3 nucleotides: TGTGCCAGCAGTTATCGTGGCGTGGGACAGAACCAAGAGACCCAGTACTTC.

This clonotype was seen a handful of times. V is TRBV28 and J is TRBJ2-7, with no clear D. This CDR3 contains 13 residues. With 4 bases removed from V and 5 bases from J, the gap between germline ends came to 12 bases. Germline CDR1 reads MDHEN; CDR2 reads SYDVKM. CDR3 amino acids: CASSYAYEHEQYF. Written as DNA, the CDR3 is TGTGCCAGCAGTTATGCCTACGAGCACGAGCAGTACTTC.

The rearrangement joins TRBV18 to TRBJ2-3; tentative D call: TRBD2 (6 bases). Germline lookup yields CDR1 KGHSH and CDR2 LQKENI. V was trimmed by 0 bases and J by 1 base, leaving 11 bases between them. The CDR3 is 16 amino acids. CDR3 coding DNA: TGTGCCAGCTCACCACCAGTCGGGGGTGGCACAGATACGCAGTATTTT. Translation gives CASSPPVGGGTDTQYF.

The sample holds many counts of this clonotype. The rearrangement joins TRBV24-1 to TRBJ2-3; D not certain. Germline-derived CDR1 and CDR2 are KGHDR and SFDVKD. With 0 bases removed from V and 2 bases from J, the gap between germline ends came to 5 bases. The CDR3 sequence is 14 residues long. The CDR3 bases are TGTGCCACCAGTGATTTGCACCTCACAGATACGCAGTATTTT. Encoded protein: CATSDLHLTDTQYF.

The V call is TRBV14, the J call TRBJ2-7; D is ambiguous. CDR3 length: 14 amino acids. V lost 3 bases and J lost 2, with 11 bases in between. Germline V gene sequence: CDR1 SGHDN, CDR2 FVKESK. CDR3 protein: CASSHRTSTYEQYV. The CDR3 region has the DNA TGTGCCAGCAGCCATCGGACCTCTACCTACGAGCAGTACGTC.

In its sample, this clonotype was seen a few times. The J gene is TRBJ1-5, the V gene TRBV7-2; D remains unclear. Germline-derived CDR1 and CDR2 are SGHTA and FQGNSA. The CDR3 is 14 residues long. The V end lost 8 bases, the J end lost 2 bases, and 13 bases lay between the germline ends. The CDR3 protein is CASQRTARNQPQHF. The CDR3 DNA reads as TGTGCCAGCCAAAGAACAGCCCGCAATCAGCCCCAGCATTTT.